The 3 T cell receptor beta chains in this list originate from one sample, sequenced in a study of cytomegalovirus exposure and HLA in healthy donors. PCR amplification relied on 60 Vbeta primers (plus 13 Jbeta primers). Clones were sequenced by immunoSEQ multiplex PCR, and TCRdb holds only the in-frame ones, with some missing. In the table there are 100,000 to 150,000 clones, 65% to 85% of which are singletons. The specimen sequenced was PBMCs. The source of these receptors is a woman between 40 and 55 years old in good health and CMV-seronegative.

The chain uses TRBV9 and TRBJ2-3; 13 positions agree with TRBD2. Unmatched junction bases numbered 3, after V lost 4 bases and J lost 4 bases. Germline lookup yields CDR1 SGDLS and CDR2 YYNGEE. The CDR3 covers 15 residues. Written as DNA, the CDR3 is TGTGCCAGCAGCTCTACTAGCGGGGGGGCAGATACGCAGTATTTT. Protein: CASSSTSGGADTQYF.

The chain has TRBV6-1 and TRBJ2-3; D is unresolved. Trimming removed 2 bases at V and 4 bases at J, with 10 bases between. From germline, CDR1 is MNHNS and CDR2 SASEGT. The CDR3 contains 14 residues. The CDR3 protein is CASSEWFQADTQYF. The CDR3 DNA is TGTGCCAGCAGTGAATGGTTTCAGGCAGATACGCAGTATTTT.

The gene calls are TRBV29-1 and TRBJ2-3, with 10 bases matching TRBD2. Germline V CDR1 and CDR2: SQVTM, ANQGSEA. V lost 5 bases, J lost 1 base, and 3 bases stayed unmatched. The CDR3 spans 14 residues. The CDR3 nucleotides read TGCAGCGTTCGCGGGACTAGCGGCACAGATACGCAGTATTTT. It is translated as CSVRGTSGTDTQYF.